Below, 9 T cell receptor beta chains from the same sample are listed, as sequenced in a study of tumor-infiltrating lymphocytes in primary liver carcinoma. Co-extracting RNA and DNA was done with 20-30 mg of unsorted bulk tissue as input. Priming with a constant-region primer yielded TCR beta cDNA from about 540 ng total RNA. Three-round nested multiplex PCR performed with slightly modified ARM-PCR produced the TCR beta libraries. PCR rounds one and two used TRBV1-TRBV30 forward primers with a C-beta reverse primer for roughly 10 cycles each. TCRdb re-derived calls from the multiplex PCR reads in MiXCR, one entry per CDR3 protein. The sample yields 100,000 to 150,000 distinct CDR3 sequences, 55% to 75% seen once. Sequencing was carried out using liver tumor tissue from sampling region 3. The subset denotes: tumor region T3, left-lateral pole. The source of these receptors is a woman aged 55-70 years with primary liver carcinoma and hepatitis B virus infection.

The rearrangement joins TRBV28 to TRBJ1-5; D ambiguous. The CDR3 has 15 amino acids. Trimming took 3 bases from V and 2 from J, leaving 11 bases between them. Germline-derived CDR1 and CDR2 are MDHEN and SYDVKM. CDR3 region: CASSFSHGGNQPQHF. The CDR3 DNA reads TGTGCCAGCAGTTTTTCTCACGGTGGCAATCAGCCCCAGCATTTT.

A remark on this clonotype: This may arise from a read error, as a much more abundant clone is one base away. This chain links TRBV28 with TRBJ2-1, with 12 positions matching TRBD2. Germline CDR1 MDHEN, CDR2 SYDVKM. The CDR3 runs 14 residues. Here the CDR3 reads CASSLAGGLFERFF. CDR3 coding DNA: TGTGCCAGCAGTCTAGCGGGAGGGCTCTTTGAGCGGTTCTTC.

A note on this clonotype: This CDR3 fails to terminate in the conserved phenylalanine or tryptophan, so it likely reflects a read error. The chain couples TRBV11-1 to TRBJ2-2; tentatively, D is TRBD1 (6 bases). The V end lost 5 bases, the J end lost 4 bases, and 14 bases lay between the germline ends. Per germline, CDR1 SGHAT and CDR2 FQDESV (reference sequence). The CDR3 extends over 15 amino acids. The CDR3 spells CASSPGQRFTGELFI. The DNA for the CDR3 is TGTGCCAGCAGCCCCGGACAGCGGTTCACCGGGGAGCTGTTTATT.

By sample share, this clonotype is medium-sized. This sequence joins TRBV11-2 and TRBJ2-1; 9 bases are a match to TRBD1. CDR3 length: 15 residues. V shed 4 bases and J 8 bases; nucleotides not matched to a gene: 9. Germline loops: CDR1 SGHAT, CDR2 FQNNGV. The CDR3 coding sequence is TGTGCCAGCAGCTCCCGGGACAGGGTCCTGGATGAGCAGTTCTTC. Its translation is CASSSRDRVLDEQFF. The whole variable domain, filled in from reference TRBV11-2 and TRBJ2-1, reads EAGVAQSPRYKIIEKRQSVAFWCNPISGHATLYWYQQILGQGPKLLIQFQNNGVVDDSQLPKDRFSAERLKGVDSTLKIQPAKLEDSAVYLCASSSRDRVLDEQFFGPGTRLTVL.

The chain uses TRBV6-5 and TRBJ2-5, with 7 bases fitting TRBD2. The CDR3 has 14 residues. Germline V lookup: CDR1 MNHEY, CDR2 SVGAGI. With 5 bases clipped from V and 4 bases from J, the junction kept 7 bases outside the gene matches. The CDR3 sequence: CASSRTSARETQYF. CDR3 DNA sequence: TGTGCCAGCAGTCGGACTAGTGCGCGAGAGACCCAGTACTTC.

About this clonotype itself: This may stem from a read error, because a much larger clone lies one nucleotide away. CDR3 amino acids: CASSSPLAGDMNERFF. CDR3 DNA: TGTGCCAGCAGCTCCCCCCTAGCGGGAGATATGAATGAGCGGTTCTTC. The rearrangement uses TRBV13 and TRBJ2-1; 10 bases match TRBD2. The CDR3 runs 16 residues. Per germline, CDR1 PRHDT and CDR2 FYEKMQ (reference sequence).

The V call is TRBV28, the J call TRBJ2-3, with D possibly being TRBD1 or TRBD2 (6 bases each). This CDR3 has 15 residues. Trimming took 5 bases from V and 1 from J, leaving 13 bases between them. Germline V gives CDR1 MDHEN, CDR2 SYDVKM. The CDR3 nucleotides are TGTGCCAGCAGTGCCTCCGGGGGCTGCACAGATACGCAGTATTTT. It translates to CASSASGGCTDTQYF.

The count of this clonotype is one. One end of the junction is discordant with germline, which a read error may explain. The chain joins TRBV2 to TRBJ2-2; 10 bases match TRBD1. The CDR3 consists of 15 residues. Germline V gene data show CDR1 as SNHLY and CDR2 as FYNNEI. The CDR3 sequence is CSSSTRTGGTGELFF. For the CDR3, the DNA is TGTTCCAGCAGTACCAGGACAGGGGGCACCGGGGAGCTGTTTTTT.

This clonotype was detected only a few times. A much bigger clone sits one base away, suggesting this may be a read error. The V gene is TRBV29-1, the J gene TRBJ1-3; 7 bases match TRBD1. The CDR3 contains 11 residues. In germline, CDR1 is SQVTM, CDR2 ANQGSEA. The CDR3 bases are TGCAGCATTGACAACAGGGGCACCATATATTTT. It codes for CSIDNRGTIYF.